The next 7 T cell receptor beta chains were all read from a single sample in a study of blood T cell repertoires in COVID-19. TCRdb's copy holds only in-frame clones and misses some; the assay was immunoSEQ multiplex PCR. The table has about 210,000 clones, 82% seen once; the top ten hold 4.5% to 5.5%. The sequencing input was peripheral blood. Source of these receptors: a woman in her seventies with COVID-19, enrolled during active disease.

The chain couples TRBV6-2 or TRBV6-3 to TRBJ2-7; D remains ambiguous. Per the germline V gene, CDR1 is MNHEY and CDR2 is SVGEGT. Trimming pared 3 bases from V and 2 bases from J, leaving 11 bases between. The CDR3 consists of 14 residues. The CDR3 bases are TGTGCCAGCAGTTATAGGCTAGGTCCCTACGAGCAGTACTTC. As protein: CASSYRLGPYEQYF.

This chain connects TRBV18 to TRBJ2-7, with 9 bases lining up with TRBD2. This CDR3 comprises 16 residues. The V and J ends lost 1 base and 3 bases, in that order; junction bases with no gene match: 7. Per the germline V gene, CDR1 is KGHSH and CDR2 is LQKENI. The CDR3 is CASSPQMAGGDYEQYF. CDR3 nucleotide sequence: TGTGCCAGCTCACCACAGATGGCGGGGGGGGACTACGAGCAGTACTTC.

The chain has TRBV5-1 and TRBJ2-1; 7 nucleotides agree with TRBD1. CDR3 length: 15 amino acids. The junction had 6 bases not matched to a gene; V was cut back by 1 base and J by 5 bases. CDR1 SGHRS and CDR2 YFSETQ come from the germline V gene. CDR3 amino acids: CASSLYDRDHNEQFF. In nucleotides, the CDR3 is TGCGCCAGCAGCTTGTATGACAGGGACCACAATGAGCAGTTCTTC.

The V call is TRBV2, the J call TRBJ2-6, with TRBD2 as a possible D gene (5 bases). The CDR3 contains 18 residues. Between the trimmed V and J ends, which lost 3 bases and 2 bases, there was a span of 17 bases. Germline lookup yields CDR1 SNHLY and CDR2 FYNNEI. CDR3 amino acids: CASSDPGPGKTGANVLTF. The CDR3 DNA is TGTGCCAGCAGTGACCCCGGGCCGGGAAAGACTGGGGCCAACGTCCTGACTTTC.

This chain connects TRBV18 to TRBJ2-1; tentative D call: TRBD1 (6 bases). The CDR3 spans 16 residues. The V end was cut by 2 bases, the J end by 1 base, with 12 bases between. Germline V gene sequence: CDR1 KGHSH, CDR2 LQKENI. This chain's CDR3 is CASSPGGRGSYNEQFF. The CDR3 bases are TGTGCCAGCTCACCAGGGGGCAGGGGATCCTACAATGAGCAGTTCTTC.

V and J are TRBV18 and TRBJ2-7; TRBD1 agrees at 10 bases. In germline, CDR1 is KGHSH, CDR2 LQKENI. This CDR3 spans 13 amino acids. J lost 5 bases, V lost 6 bases, and 4 bases had no gene match. CDR3 sequence: CASSPGTGDEQYF. CDR3 bases: TGTGCCAGCTCCCCCGGGACAGGGGACGAGCAGTACTTC.

The chain couples TRBV5-6 to TRBJ2-7, with D possibly matching TRBD2 (5 bases). The germline CDR1 and CDR2 sequences are SGHDT and YYEEEE. The CDR3 covers 13 residues. Between the trimmed V and J ends, which lost 2 bases and 2 bases, there was a span of 8 bases. The CDR3 DNA reads as TGTGCCAGCAGCTTCGGGGAAACCTACGAGCAGTACTTC. Translation gives CASSFGETYEQYF.